This T cell receptor beta chain derives from a study of T cells in Graves' hyperthyroidism and ophthalmopathy. Study-level findings and limits: The model made its ophthalmopathy prediction, and onset followed a median approximately 6.5 months later. Using 13 V-J features, a model discriminated ophthalmopathy from stable hyperthyroidism. The majority of expanded thyroid clonotypes above 0.001 also appeared in blood.

This CDR3 spans 15 amino acids. Trimming cost V 4 bases and J 2 bases; bases outside gene matches: 7. The germline CDR1 and CDR2 sequences are WSHSY and SAAADI. Using RNA transcripts as the source, TCR beta CDR3 regions were amplified. The HTBI primer set was used in a first-round RT-PCR of the TCR CDR3. MiXCR, run by TCRdb on the multiplex PCR reads, gives a single entry per CDR3 protein. The data contain around 340,000 distinct CDR3 sequences, 17% of them singletons. This clonotype has ten or more counts. The target antigen is unknown. Patients aged 18 to 65 had newly diagnosed hyperthyroidism that had lasted under 2 months.

The source material was blood. The chain couples TRBV10-2 to TRBJ2-5; TRBD1 matches 7 bases. The clonotype originates from a woman aged 25 to 39 with Graves' hyperthyroidism that later progressed to Graves' ophthalmopathy. The CDR3 bases are TGCGCCAGCAGTGGGTGGCAGGGGGTTCAAGAGACCCAGTACTTC. Translation gives CASSGWQGVQETQYF.